This note documents a single T cell receptor (beta chain) sequence. Its specificity is not known. A CD45RA+ naive subset and a CD45RA-negative memory subset were split from CD4+ cells. The data are from a study of shared clonotypes between healthy human individuals. For the study at large: There were three CD4 naive, three CD4 memory, two CD8 naive and one CD8 memory plates per donor.

The method was immunoSEQ multiplex PCR; TCRdb's version includes in-frame clones alone and lacks a portion of them. The sample includes over a million clones, 78% of them seen just once. V shed 4 bases, J shed 8 bases, and the junction held 7 bases outside the gene matches. CDR3 length: 13 residues. CDR1 and CDR2 from the germline V gene are SEHNR and FQNEAQ (reference sequence). Findings of the study overall: Incompleteness in sorted-subset sequencing, despite large depth, was shown by rarefaction.

The clonotype originates from a man aged 18 to 35 in good health. Some clones in this sample may be carry-over from other donors' samples. Sequenced: memory CD4+ T cells from PBMCs. Subset in this sample: CD45RA-negative fraction. The chain links TRBV7-9 to TRBJ1-2; 7 positions match TRBD1. This CDR3 is CASSSLTGDGYTF. CDR3 nucleotide sequence: TGTGCCAGCAGCTCCTTAACAGGGGACGGCTACACCTTC.